This TCR beta chain was captured by sequencing in a study of T cell repertoires in cytomegalovirus infection (dated by TCRdb to 2018 to 2020). For the wider study: Donor HLA type was relevant to the analysis, as public TCR beta signatures indicated carriage of CMV infection together with the matching HLA type.

Broad study findings and their caveats: In both this cohort and an independent cohort of several hundred donors, the cumulative frequency of public TCR beta family members distinguished carriers of CMV infection plus the relevant HLA type. The ex vivo response was dominated by HLA-C-restricted CMV-specific TCR beta clonotypes, which also provided the single most frequent clonotype in two of eight donors.

In the germline V gene, CDR1 corresponds to SNHLY and CDR2 to FYNNEI. V trim: 5 bases; J trim: 6 bases; unmatched bases: 14. The CDR3 sequence holds 17 residues, the cysteine and phenylalanine included. Of the read, only the CDR3 DNA is kept; its 51 bases are in frame from base 1. The sequencer was an Illumina HiSeq 1500. Starting from the raw public reads, TCRdb applied fastp trimming at Q25, assembled clones with MiXCR and retained in-frame beta chains. One record per CDR3 amino acid sequence lists the most common genes and DNA. The sample has 150,000 to 200,000 distinct CDR3 sequences on record, 15% to 20% of them singletons. The leading ten clones occupy 2.9% of the sample. Notes on this clonotype: Its antigen is not yet known. It has no much larger one-base neighbor in the sample; base qualities were not kept.

The sequence came from a human donor in good health (CMV status not recorded). Some clones in this sample may be carry-over from other donors' samples. The chain uses TRBV2 and TRBJ2-3; 10 bases in between match TRBD1. The sequenced sample was PBMCs. The CDR3 sequence is CASSNARQGARRDTQYF. DNA sequence: TGTGCCAGCAGTAACGCCAGACAGGGGGCGCGTCGTGATACGCAGTATTTT.